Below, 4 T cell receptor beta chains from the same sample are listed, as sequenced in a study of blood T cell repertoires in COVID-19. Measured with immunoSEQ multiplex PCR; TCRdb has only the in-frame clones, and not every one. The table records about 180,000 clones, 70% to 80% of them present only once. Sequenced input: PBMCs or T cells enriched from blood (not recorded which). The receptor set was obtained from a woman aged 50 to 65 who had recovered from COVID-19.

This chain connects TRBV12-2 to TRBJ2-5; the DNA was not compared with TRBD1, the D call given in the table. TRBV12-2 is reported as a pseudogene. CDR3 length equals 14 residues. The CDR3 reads CASRLRGSRETQYF. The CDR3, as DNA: TGTGCAAGTCGCTTAAGGGGATCGCGAGAGACCCAGTACTTC.

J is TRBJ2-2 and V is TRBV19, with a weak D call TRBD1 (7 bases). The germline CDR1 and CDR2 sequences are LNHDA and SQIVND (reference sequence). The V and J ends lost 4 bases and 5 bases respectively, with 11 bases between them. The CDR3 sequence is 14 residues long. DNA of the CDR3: TGTGCCAGTAGTAGGAGGGGGCAGACCGGGGAGCTGTTTTTT. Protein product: CASSRRGQTGELFF.

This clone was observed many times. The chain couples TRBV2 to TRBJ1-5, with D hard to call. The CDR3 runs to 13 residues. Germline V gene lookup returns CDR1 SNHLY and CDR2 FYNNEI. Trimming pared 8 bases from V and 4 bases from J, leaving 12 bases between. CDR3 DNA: TGTGCCAGCGGAGGTTACGAGAATCAGCCCCAGCATTTT. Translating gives CASGGYENQPQHF.

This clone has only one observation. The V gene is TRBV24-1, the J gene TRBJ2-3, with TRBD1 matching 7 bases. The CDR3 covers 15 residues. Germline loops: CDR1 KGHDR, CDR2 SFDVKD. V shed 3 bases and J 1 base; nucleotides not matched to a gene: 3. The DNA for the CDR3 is TGTGCCACCAGTGATCCCGGGACAGGCACAGATACGCAGTATTTT. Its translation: CATSDPGTGTDTQYF.